Shown below are 18 T cell receptor beta chains from a single sample sequenced in a study of sequential checkpoint blockade in melanoma. The treatment was: randomized to nivolumab then ipilimumab (arm A) or the reverse (arm B). TCRdb keeps only in-frame clones here, not all; method: immunoSEQ multiplex PCR. Of 27,000 or so clones in the sample, 75% to 80% were seen once. The sequences come from CD8+ T cells sorted from blood (inferred from file names), collected from a patient given nivolumab and ipilimumab in sequence. Every receptor here comes from a human donor with melanoma.

The chain joins TRBV27 to TRBJ1-1, with TRBD1 matching 7 bases. The CDR3 spans 14 residues. Trimming removed 6 bases from V and 5 bases from J; junction bases left unmatched: 9. Per the germline V gene, CDR1 is MNHEY and CDR2 is SMNVEV (reference sequence). CDR3 coding DNA: TGTGCCAGCAGCCGAGGGGGCTATAGGACTGAAGCTTTCTTT. Its protein is CASSRGGYRTEAFF.

V usage is TRBV7-2 and J usage is TRBJ2-3, with D possibly being TRBD2 (5 bases). The CDR3 has 14 amino acids. The V end lost 0 bases, the J end lost 2 bases, and 6 bases lay between the germline ends. Germline CDR1 SGHTA, CDR2 FQGNSA. DNA of the CDR3: TGTGCCAGCAGCTTAGCGGGAGCCACAGATACGCAGTATTTT. This gives the protein CASSLAGATDTQYF.

In this sample, this clone turned up a few times. The rearrangement joins TRBV7-2 to TRBJ1-2; 9 nucleotides line up with TRBD1. The V segment lost 1 base and the J segment 1 base; nucleotides outside the gene matches: 10. This CDR3 is 18 amino acids long. Germline CDR1 and CDR2: SGHTA and FQGNSA. This chain's CDR3 is CASSLEGAWTGVNYGYTF. As DNA, the CDR3 is TGTGCCAGCAGCTTAGAGGGCGCTTGGACAGGGGTTAACTATGGCTACACCTTC.

This clone was counted a single time. This chain joins TRBV9 and TRBJ2-3; 8 bases fit TRBD2. After removal of 0 bases from V and 6 bases from J, the junction contained 6 bases not matched to a gene. CDR3 length: 15 amino acids. Germline CDR1 reads SGDLS; CDR2 reads YYNGEE. CDR3 in amino acids: CASSVERGLGDTQYF. In DNA, the CDR3 is TGTGCCAGCAGCGTAGAGCGGGGGCTGGGGGATACGCAGTATTTT.

This clone was seen only once. The rearrangement uses TRBV5-1 and TRBJ2-5; D gene uncertain. The DNA end favors TRBJ2-7, so the J call may be wrong. Germline assignment: CDR1 SGHRS and CDR2 YFSETQ. This CDR3 contains 15 residues. The CDR3 here is CASSLDGFNSYEQYF. The CDR3 nucleotides are TGCGCCAGCAGCTTGGACGGTTTTAATTCTTACGAGCAGTACTTC.

This sequence joins TRBV9 and TRBJ1-2; D is possibly TRBD1 (5 bases). The CDR3 is made up of 14 amino acids. Trimming removed 5 bases from V and 3 bases from J, with 14 bases in between. Germline loops: CDR1 SGDLS, CDR2 YYNGEE. The CDR3, as DNA: TGTGCCAGCAGTCGTAACGGAGGGGACTATGGCTACACCTTC. Its protein is CASSRNGGDYGYTF.

The rearrangement links TRBV5-1 to TRBJ2-1, with TRBD2 matching over 8 bases. Germline loops: CDR1 SGHRS, CDR2 YFSETQ. The CDR3 contains 14 residues. V was clipped by 0 bases and J by 8 bases; unmatched bases: 4. The CDR3 loop is CASSLAGGAYEQFF. As DNA, the CDR3 is TGCGCCAGCAGCTTGGCCGGGGGGGCCTATGAGCAGTTCTTC. The variable domain in full, with the rest retrieved from reference TRBV5-1 and TRBJ2-1, is KAGVTQTPRYLIKTRGQQVTLSCSPISGHRSVSWYQQTPGQGLQFLFEYFSETQRNKGNFPGRFSGRQFSNSRSEMNVSTLELGDSALYLCASSLAGGAYEQFFGPGTRLTVL.

The chain links TRBV5-5 to TRBJ1-5, with D perhaps matching TRBD1 (6 bases). The ends were cut back, 4 bases at V and 2 bases at J, with 10 bases in the middle. In germline, CDR1 is SGHKS, CDR2 YYEKEE (reference sequence). The CDR3 is 14 amino acids. The DNA for the CDR3 is TGTGCCAGCAGCGATCGGACAGGCAATCAGCCCCAGCATTTT. Amino acids: CASSDRTGNQPQHF.

This clone was observed a handful of times. J is TRBJ1-2 and V is TRBV13; a possible D gene is TRBD1 (5 bases). The V end lost 3 bases, the J end lost 6 bases, and 17 bases lay between the germline ends. Per the germline V gene, CDR1 is PRHDT and CDR2 is FYEKMQ (reference sequence). This CDR3 has 15 amino acids. The CDR3 region is CASSLRSGGFDGYTF. Here the CDR3 DNA reads TGTGCCAGCAGCTTGCGCTCTGGGGGGTTCGATGGCTACACCTTC.

The chain joins TRBV30 to TRBJ1-4; TRBD1 might be the D (6 bases). The CDR3 is 15 residues long. Trimming left V 2 bases short and J 8 bases short, with 18 bases between. Germline V gene data show CDR1 as GTSNPN and CDR2 as SVGIG (reference sequence). The DNA of the CDR3 is TGTGCCTGGAGTACTATTTCGGGGACACTCGAAAAACTGTTTTTT. It is translated as CAWSTISGTLEKLFF. Complete variable domain (other parts from reference TRBV30 and TRBJ1-4): SQTIHQWPATLVQPVGSPLSLECTVEGTSNPNLYWYRQAAGRGLQLLFYSVGIGQISSEVPQNLSASRPQDRQFILSSKKLLLSDSGFYLCAWSTISGTLEKLFFGSGTQLSVL.

V is TRBV19 and J is TRBJ1-1; no clear D gene. CDR1 is LNHDA, CDR2 SQIVND, per germline (reference sequence). Trimming took off 4 bases at V and 1 base at J, with 10 bases between the two ends. The CDR3 totals 14 residues. The CDR3 coding sequence is TGTGCCAGTAGTAACCGGTATGGGAACACTGAAGCTTTCTTT. It codes for CASSNRYGNTEAFF. Complete variable domain (other parts from reference TRBV19 and TRBJ1-1): DGGITQSPKYLFRKEGQNVTLSCEQNLNHDAMYWYRQDPGQGLRLIYYSQIVNDFQKGDIAEGYSVSREKKESFPLTVTSAQKNPTAFYLCASSNRYGNTEAFFGQGTRLTVV.

The gene calls are TRBV15 and TRBJ2-7; D perhaps matches TRBD1 (5 bases). CDR3 length: 17 amino acids. V lost 0 bases to trimming and J lost 6 bases, with 21 bases between them. Germline lookup yields CDR1 LNHNV and CDR2 YYDKDF (reference sequence). The CDR3 coding sequence is TGTGCCACCAGCAGAGATCCGATCGACAGAAGCGCGGCCGAGCAGTACTTC. It specifies CATSRDPIDRSAAEQYF.

This sequence joins TRBV9 and TRBJ2-3; TRBD2 matches 11 bases. The ends lost 4 bases at V and 4 bases at J; junction bases unmatched: 8. CDR1 and CDR2 from the germline V gene are SGDLS and YYNGEE. This CDR3 region has 16 residues. CDR3 nucleotides: TGTGCCAGCAGCTTCCCTACTAGCGGGGGAGCAGATACGCAGTATTTT. Translating gives CASSFPTSGGADTQYF.

The chain uses TRBV6-4 and TRBJ2-1, with TRBD2 matching over 7 bases. Germline V CDR1 and CDR2: MRHNA, SNTAGT. CDR3 length: 15 residues. Unmatched junction bases numbered 9, after V lost 5 bases and J lost 5 bases. CDR3 bases: TGTGCCAGCAGTCACCTAAGCGGGGACCACAATGAGCAGTTCTTC. It is translated as CASSHLSGDHNEQFF.

This chain links TRBV4-2 with TRBJ1-5; no reliable D call. The V end was cut by 6 bases, the J end by 0 bases, with 12 bases between. Germline V gene data show CDR1 as LGHNA and CDR2 as YNFKEQ. This CDR3 is built from 15 residues. The DNA of the CDR3 is TGTGCCAGCAGACAGTCGACCTATAGCAATCAGCCCCAGCATTTT. Translating it yields CASRQSTYSNQPQHF.

This sequence joins TRBV4-1 and TRBJ2-7; tentatively, D is TRBD1 (6 bases). Germline V lookup: CDR1 MGHRA, CDR2 YSYEKL. The CDR3 totals 14 residues. The ends were cut back, 3 bases at V and 2 bases at J, with 11 bases in the middle. The CDR3 reads CASSHEQGTYEQYF. CDR3 coding DNA: TGCGCCAGCAGCCATGAACAGGGAACCTACGAGCAGTACTTC.

V usage is TRBV5-4 and J usage is TRBJ1-6, with 8 bases aligning to TRBD1. V shed 2 bases and J 4 bases; nucleotides not matched to a gene: 5. CDR1 and CDR2 (germline): SGHNT, YYREEE (reference sequence). The CDR3 is 16 residues long. CDR3 protein: CASSFGTGDYNSPLHF. CDR3 nucleotide sequence: TGTGCCAGCAGCTTCGGGACAGGTGATTATAATTCACCCCTCCACTTT.

The chain combines TRBV7-8 with TRBJ2-7; D is unclear. This CDR3 is 14 amino acids long. Trimming took off 4 bases at V and 2 bases at J, with 12 bases between the two ends. Germline V lookup: CDR1 SGHVS, CDR2 FQNEAQ. The CDR3 protein is CASSSAYSPYEQYF. CDR3 nucleotides: TGTGCCAGCAGCTCCGCGTACAGTCCCTACGAGCAGTACTTC. The whole variable domain, remainder taken from reference TRBV7-8 and TRBJ2-7, is GAGVSQSPRYKVAKRGQDVALRCDPISGHVSLFWYQQALGQGPEFLTYFQNEAQLDKSGLPSDRFFAERPEGSVSTLKIQRTQQEDSAVYLCASSSAYSPYEQYFGPGTRLTVT.